This TCR beta chain is drawn from a study of T cell changes during pregnancy in multiple sclerosis. CDR3 length equals 15 residues. CDR1 and CDR2 from the germline V gene are MDHEN and SYDVKM. Trimming at V came to 6 bases and at J to 9 bases, leaving 13 bases not matched to a gene. Some clones are missing from TCRdb's copy, which holds only in-frame ones; the method was immunoSEQ multiplex PCR. The repertoire has about 94,000 clones, around 94% of them found once; the top ten carry 0.84%. Sequences were derived from peripheral blood, sampled in the third trimester of pregnancy. J is TRBJ1-5 and V is TRBV28, with 8 bases fitting TRBD1. This sequence originates from a female donor with multiple sclerosis, enrolled in a pregnancy study. In DNA form, the CDR3 reads TGTGCCAGCAGAGCCGACAGGGGCACCCTTCGGCCCCAGCATTTT. Amino acid sequence: CASRADRGTLRPQHF.